This T cell receptor beta chain was sequenced in a study of T cell repertoires in cytomegalovirus infection. Study at large: A matching HLA type, together with CMV infection, was signaled by public TCR beta signatures.

With regard to this clonotype: Its antigen is still unknown.

Study results and caveats: Based on cumulative public TCR beta family frequency, carriers of CMV plus the relevant HLA were identified.

Trimming pared 4 bases from V and 4 bases from J, leaving 13 bases between. The CDR3 contains 14 residues. The germline gives CDR1 MGHDK, CDR2 SYGVNS. TCRdb passed the reads through MiXCR, listing each CDR3 protein once. The sample yields some 600,000 distinct CDR3 sequences, 20% to 25% seen once. The genes are TRBV25-1 and TRBJ2-5, with D uncertain. The sequencing input was CD8+ T cells from PBMCs. The TCR was taken from a human donor in good health (CMV status not recorded). Some clones in this sample may be carry-over from other donors' samples. CDR3 residues: CASSGSVGRETQYF. Written as DNA, the CDR3 is TGTGCCAGCAGTGGATCCGTGGGAAGAGAGACCCAGTACTTC.